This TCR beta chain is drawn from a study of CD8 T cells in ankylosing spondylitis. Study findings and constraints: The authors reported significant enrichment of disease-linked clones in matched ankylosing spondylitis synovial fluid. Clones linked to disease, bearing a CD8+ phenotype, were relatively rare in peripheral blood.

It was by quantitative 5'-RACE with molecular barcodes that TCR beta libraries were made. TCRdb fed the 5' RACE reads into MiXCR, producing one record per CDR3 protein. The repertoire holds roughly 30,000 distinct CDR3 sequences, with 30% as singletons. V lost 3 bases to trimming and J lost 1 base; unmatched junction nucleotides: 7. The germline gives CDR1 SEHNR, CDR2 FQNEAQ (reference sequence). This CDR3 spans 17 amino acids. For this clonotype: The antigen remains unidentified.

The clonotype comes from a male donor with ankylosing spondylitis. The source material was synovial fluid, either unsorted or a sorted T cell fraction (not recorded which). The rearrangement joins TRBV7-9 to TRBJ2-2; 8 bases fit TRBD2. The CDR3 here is CASSFRIAGLNTGELFF. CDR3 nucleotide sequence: TGTGCCAGCAGCTTCCGAATAGCGGGACTGAACACCGGGGAGCTGTTTTTT.